What follows describes a single T cell receptor (beta chain). Its antigen is not known. PCR amplification relied on 60 Vbeta primers (plus 13 Jbeta primers). Clones were sequenced by immunoSEQ multiplex PCR, and TCRdb holds only the in-frame ones, with some missing. The table lists approximately 95,000 clones, approximately 81% of them singletons. The sample is drawn from a study of cytomegalovirus exposure and HLA in healthy donors. Trimming at V came to 6 bases and at J to 5 bases, leaving 4 bases not matched to a gene. Germline V lookup: CDR1 WSHSY, CDR2 SAAADI. This CDR3 region has 13 residues. Study results and limitations: In a later analysis, TCR beta V- and J-gene trimming was associated with a missense DCLRE1C variant. A later analysis linked around 17,000 TCR beta sequences to HLA alleles at 0.05 false discovery rate. It has been reported that TCR beta sequences accurately predicted the HLA-A and HLA-B alleles of most subjects.

Sample: PBMCs. The chain employs TRBV10-2 and TRBJ2-5; 9 bases map to TRBD1. This clonotype was sampled from a woman aged 40 to 50 in good health and CMV-seropositive. Here the CDR3 DNA reads TGCGCCAGCAGAGGGACAGGGCCGGAGACCCAGTACTTC. Its protein product is CASRGTGPETQYF.